This T cell receptor beta chain came from a study of T-cell memory formation after mild COVID-19. Study context: Largely donor-specific sequence clusters came from a couple of donors. Study-wide findings and caveats: Day 15 to 85 contractors were CD4/CD8 balanced; later expanders leaned CD4+.

Trimming removed 7 bases at V and 5 bases at J, with 8 bases between. Germline V gives CDR1 DFQATT, CDR2 SNEGSKA (reference sequence). The CDR3 has 10 amino acids. Details on this clonotype: Its antigen is undetermined.

Using constant-segment primers, 5'RACE produced TCR alpha and TCR beta cDNA libraries carrying sample barcodes and UMIs. One entry per CDR3 protein, called by TCRdb with MiXCR from the 5' RACE reads. This table holds fewer than 250,000 distinct CDR3 sequences, roughly 30% found once. The V gene is TRBV20-1, the J gene TRBJ2-5; a possible D gene is TRBD1 (6 bases). Sequenced input: PBMCs or a T cell subset sorted from them (not recorded which). The sequence derives from an adult woman who had mild COVID-19 (a few samples of this study predate the infection). Cell type and time point are not known. For the CDR3, the DNA is TGCAGTGGACAGGCGGAGACCCAGTACTTC. Translated: CSGQAETQYF.